This entry features one T cell receptor (beta chain) sequence. The germline V and J ends were trimmed by 7 bases and 6 bases, with 21 bases remaining between them. This CDR3 has 14 amino acids. Germline values: CDR1 SQVTM, CDR2 ANQGSEA. The sample originates from a study of blood T cell repertoires in COVID-19. Study as a whole: The origin of the acute and convalescent COVID-19 samples was the United States, Italy and Spain. Nucleic acid was either cDNA or gDNA, and it came from T cells, B-cell-depleted T cells, or PBMCs.

Clones were read by immunoSEQ multiplex PCR, and TCRdb kept only the in-frame ones, dropping some. The table includes some 130,000 clones, around 89% detected once. Sequencing input: peripheral blood. The origin of this receptor is a man aged 55-75 years with COVID-19, enrolled during active disease. V is TRBV29-1 and J is TRBJ1-2; weak D call: TRBD1 (6 bases). The CDR3 bases are TGCAGCGCCGGGGAAGGGAGTGGGGGCGATGGCTACACCTTC. It specifies CSAGEGSGGDGYTF.